What follows are 3 T cell receptor beta chains derived from one specimen sequenced in a study of blood T cells in healthy people across ages. A second PCR, run for about 7 to 11 cycles, used a sample-barcoded 5' primer plus a J-beta primer mix. TCRdb fed the 5' RACE reads into MiXCR, producing one record per CDR3 protein. The data hold more than 800,000 distinct CDR3 sequences, with over 35% observed a single time. Sample: blood. Source of these receptors: a woman between 55 and 75 years old in good health.

As regards this clonotype: A clone one base away is much larger, so this may be a read error. The chain is built from TRBV5-1 and TRBJ2-3; D gene unclear. This CDR3 has 15 residues. The V end was cut by 0 bases, the J end by 0 bases, with 8 bases between. CDR1 and CDR2 (germline): SGHRS, YFSETQ. CDR3 sequence: CASSLDRLSTDTQYF. In DNA form, the CDR3 reads TGCGCCAGCAGCTTGGACAGACTTAGCACAGATACGCAGTATTTT.

This chain uses TRBV5-1 with TRBJ2-1; 8 bases map to TRBD2. The end of the DNA is better explained by TRBJ2-7, so the J call may be wrong. The germline V gene has CDR1 SGHRS and CDR2 YFSETQ. This CDR3 contains 15 residues. The CDR3 DNA follows: TGCGCCAGCAGCTCGACTAGCGTATCCTACAATGAGCAGTACTTC. This encodes CASSSTSVSYNEQYF.

The rearrangement joins TRBV5-1 to TRBJ2-4, with 11 bases identical to TRBD1. This CDR3 is built from 16 residues. The junction had 6 bases not matched to a gene; V was cut back by 4 bases and J by 3 bases. The germline CDR1 and CDR2 sequences are SGHRS and YFSETQ. CDR3 region: CASSITGQGVKNIQYF. In DNA form, the CDR3 reads TGCGCCAGCAGCATTACGGGACAGGGGGTCAAAAACATTCAGTACTTC.